This is a list of T cell receptor beta chains from one sample in a study of STAT5B mutations in CD4+ large granular lymphocyte leukemia. Clones were sequenced by immunoSEQ multiplex PCR, and TCRdb holds only the in-frame ones, with some missing. Here the sample spans roughly 46,000 clones, approximately 84% being singletons. The sequencing sample was made of CD4+ T cells from blood buffy coats. All receptors derive from a human donor in good health. Both conserved end residues are part of each CDR3. D genes are given only for firm matches. Clone sizes are given selectively: once, few, many, or a class where the clone is expanded.

NA	TRBV6-1	NA	TRBJ1-2	TGTGCCAGCGCCCAACGGCAGAGCCTAGCCTCTGGCTACACCTTC	CASAQRQSLASGYTF
NA	TRBV27	TRBD2	TRBJ2-5	TGTGCCAGCAGTTTGCTGACTAGCGGACAAGAGACCCAGTACTTC	CASSLLTSGQETQYF
NA	TRBV5-4	TRBD2	TRBJ2-7	TGTGCCAGCAGCTTTCAACTAGCGGGAGTGGACGAGCAGTACTTC	CASSFQLAGVDEQYF
NA	TRBV28	NA	TRBJ1-1	TGTGCCAGCAATTGGGACTGGACGGGGAACACTGAAGCTTTCTTT	CASNWDWTGNTEAFF
NA	TRBV10-3	NA	TRBJ1-3	TGTGCCATCGCTCGGGGTGGAAACACCATATATTTT	CAIARGGNTIYF
NA	TRBV30	NA	TRBJ1-3	TGTGCCTGGAGTGCCGACGCTGCCGGAAACACCATATATTTT	CAWSADAAGNTIYF
NA	TRBV30	TRBD2	TRBJ2-7	TGTGCCTGGAATCTAGCGGGAGGCTACGAGCAGTACTTC	CAWNLAGGYEQYF
NA	TRBV19	TRBD2	TRBJ2-3	TGTGCCAGTAGTCCCACTAGCGCTAGCACAGATACGCAGTATTTT	CASSPTSASTDTQYF
NA	TRBV7-3	TRBD2	TRBJ2-3	TGTGCCAGCAGTCGAGCGGGAGGAATCACAGATACGCAGTATTTT	CASSRAGGITDTQYF
NA	TRBV30	NA	TRBJ1-1	TGTGCCTGGAGTCGGGGGCCCACTGAAGCTTTCTTT	CAWSRGPTEAFF
NA	TRBV18	NA	TRBJ1-5	TGTGCCAGCTCACCACAGGGGAATCAGCCCCAGCATTTT	CASSPQGNQPQHF
NA	TRBV6-1	TRBD1	TRBJ2-7	TGTGCCAGCAGTGAATTCCGGGACAGACCCTACGAGCAGTACTTC	CASSEFRDRPYEQYF
NA	TRBV28	TRBD1	TRBJ1-1	TGTGCCAGCAGTTGGGGACAGCCAGAAGCTTTCTTT	CASSWGQPEAFF
NA	TRBV9	NA	TRBJ2-3	TGTGCCAGCAGCCTAGTACAGGGAGATACGCAGTATTTT	CASSLVQGDTQYF
once	TRBV5-1	NA	TRBJ2-3	TGCGCCAGCAGCCCAGGGGGGCACCTTACGCAGTATTTT	CASSPGGHLTQYF
NA	TRBV6-1	TRBD1	TRBJ2-7	TGTGCCAGCAGTGAACAGGGGGCCCCTATTTCCTACGAGCAGTACTTC	CASSEQGAPISYEQYF
NA	TRBV4-1	NA	TRBJ2-2	TGCGCCAGCAGCCAAGATTCGCGACTCCGGGCCGGGGAGCTGTTTTTT	CASSQDSRLRAGELFF
NA	TRBV18	NA	TRBJ2-7	TGTGCCAGCTCACAGGACGGGTCCTACGAGCAGTACTTC	CASSQDGSYEQYF
NA	TRBV7-9	TRBD1	TRBJ1-2	TGTGCCAGCAGCTCGGCCCGGGACAGGGCTTATGGCTACACCTTC	CASSSARDRAYGYTF
few	TRBV5-1	NA	TRBJ2-7	TGCGCCAGCGGGATTGGCAACTACGAGCAGTACTTC	CASGIGNYEQYF
NA	TRBV5-4	NA	TRBJ1-1	TGTGCCAGCAGCATACCCGGACAGACGAACACTGAAGCTTTCTTT	CASSIPGQTNTEAFF
NA	TRBV6-1	NA	TRBJ1-6	TGTGCCAGCAGTGAAGCCTTTGGCAATAATTCACCCCTCCACTTT	CASSEAFGNNSPLHF
NA	TRBV9	TRBD1	TRBJ1-1	TGTGCCAGCAGCCGACGGGACAGGGGGCAGAACACTGAAGCTTTCTTT	CASSRRDRGQNTEAFF
NA	TRBV9	NA	TRBJ1-6	TGTGCCAGCAGCGTATTATGGAATTCACCCCTCCACTTT	CASSVLWNSPLHF
NA	TRBV7-3	NA	TRBJ2-1	TGTGCCAGCAGCCTACTGGGCGGCTCCTACAATGAGCAGTTCTTC	CASSLLGGSYNEQFF
NA	TRBV30	NA	TRBJ2-7	TGTGCCTGCGGGGTCTCCTACGAGCAGTACTTC	CACGVSYEQYF
NA	TRBV19	NA	TRBJ1-5	TGTGCCAGTAGTAAAGGGGGGGGAGGTCAGCCCCAGCATTTT	CASSKGGGGQPQHF
NA	TRBV7-9	NA	TRBJ2-4	TGTGCCAGCAGCTTAGAATTTTCTTGGGGTGCCATTCAGTACTTC	CASSLEFSWGAIQYF
NA	TRBV5-1	NA	TRBJ1-2	TGCGCCAGCAGCCCCCGGACCGGGGGCGACTATGGCTACACCTTC	CASSPRTGGDYGYTF
NA	TRBV5-1	NA	TRBJ1-2	TGCGCCAGCAAACCCCACAGCGACCACTATGGCTACACCTTC	CASKPHSDHYGYTF
NA	TRBV2	TRBD2	TRBJ2-2	TGTGCCAGCAGTGAACTGGGAGGGCAGGTGAACACCGGGGAGCTGTTTTTT	CASSELGGQVNTGELFF
NA	TRBV12-5	TRBD2	TRBJ2-7	TGTGCTAGTGGATCTAGCGGGAGGGTATACGAGCAGTACTTC	CASGSSGRVYEQYF
NA	TRBV11-3	TRBD1	TRBJ2-7	TGTGCCAGCAGACCTTCGACAGGGGAGGAATACGAGCAGTACTTC	CASRPSTGEEYEQYF
NA	TRBV5-4	NA	TRBJ1-2	TGTGCCAGCAGGCCCTCGACTAACTATGGCTACACCTTC	CASRPSTNYGYTF
NA	TRBV5-4	NA	TRBJ1-1	TGTGCCAGCAGCTTGTCGGATATGAACACTGAAGCTTTCTTT	CASSLSDMNTEAFF
NA	TRBV7-8	TRBD2	TRBJ2-7	TGTGCCAGCAGCTTAGTTTTACTAGCGGGAGCCTACGAGCAGTACTTC	CASSLVLLAGAYEQYF
NA	TRBV19	NA	TRBJ2-5	TGTGCCAGCCGGGACGGAGGGCATATGGGGGAGCAGTACTTC	CASRDGGHMGEQYF
few	TRBV5-1	TRBD2	TRBJ2-7	TGCGCCAGCAGCTGGGGTGGGCTAGCGGGGCCTAGCGAGCAGTACTTC	CASSWGGLAGPSEQYF
NA	TRBV14	NA	TRBJ1-4	TGTGCCAGCAGCTCCGGGACGTGGGGTGAAAAACTGTTTTTT	CASSSGTWGEKLFF
NA	TRBV15	TRBD1	TRBJ1-5	TGTGCCACCAGCAGGGAGCAGGGGGCAAAGAGCAATCAGCCCCAGCATTTT	CATSREQGAKSNQPQHF
NA	TRBV7-6	NA	TRBJ1-5	TGTGCCAGCAGCCCCAGGGGTTACAATCAGCCCCAGCATTTT	CASSPRGYNQPQHF
NA	TRBV5-4	NA	TRBJ1-1	TGTGCCAGCAGCTTCACCACGAACACTGAAGCTTTCTTT	CASSFTTNTEAFF
NA	TRBV6-5	TRBD1	TRBJ1-4	TGTGCCAGCAGACCCCCGGGACAGGGGGGGGAAAAACTGTTTTTT	CASRPPGQGGEKLFF
NA	TRBV7-9	NA	TRBJ2-5	TGTGCCAGCAGCCCGTCCAGGATATCCCAAGAGACCCAGTACTTC	CASSPSRISQETQYF
NA	TRBV7-2	NA	TRBJ2-3	TGTGCCAGCAGCTATAAGGGCACAGATACGCAGTATTTT	CASSYKGTDTQYF
few	TRBV7-3	TRBD2	TRBJ2-2	TGTGCCAGCAGCCTTAGCGGGGCGAACACCGGGGAGCTGTTTTTT	CASSLSGANTGELFF
NA	TRBV11-2	NA	TRBJ1-1	TGTGCCAGCAGCAAAGTTAGCCGGGAAAGGGAAGCTTTCTTT	CASSKVSREREAFF
NA	TRBV6-5	TRBD2	TRBJ2-7	TGTGCCAGCAGTTATCTAGCGGGGACCTACGAGCAGTACTTC	CASSYLAGTYEQYF
NA	TRBV5-4	NA	TRBJ1-1	TGTGCCAGCAGCTTGGCGGGGTCAAACACTGAAGCTTTCTTT	CASSLAGSNTEAFF
NA	TRBV6-5	NA	TRBJ1-2	TGTGCCAGCAGTTACTCCGGACAGAGCTATGGCTACACCTTC	CASSYSGQSYGYTF
once	TRBV4-1	NA	TRBJ1-5	TGCGCCAGCAGCCAAGGCGGGTTCCCGGCGCCCCAGCATTTT	CASSQGGFPAPQHF
NA	TRBV11-1	NA	TRBJ2-3	TGTGCCAGCAGCTTAGAAGGGGGATCTGGCACAGATACGCAGTATTTT	CASSLEGGSGTDTQYF